The 18 T cell receptor beta chains below all came from one sample that was sequenced in a study of blood T cell repertoires in COVID-19. TCRdb's table, derived via immunoSEQ multiplex PCR, lists solely in-frame clones and lacks some. The data show 130,000 to 150,000 clones, roughly 80% seen once. The sequenced sample was peripheral blood. These receptors were obtained from a human donor in a cohort sampled during active COVID-19.

This clone was detected only a few times. The chain couples TRBV5-8 to TRBJ2-1, with D tentatively TRBD2 (6 bases). The V end was cut by 4 bases, the J end by 7 bases, with 21 bases between. The CDR3 spans 16 residues. Per germline, CDR1 SGHTS and CDR2 YDEGEE. This CDR3 reads CASSAIVRVSGNEQFF. The CDR3 nucleotides are TGTGCCAGCAGCGCTATCGTTCGTGTAAGCGGGAATGAGCAGTTCTTC.

The rearrangement links TRBV4-2 to TRBJ1-2; TRBD1 agrees at 7 bases. V shed 5 bases and J 4 bases; nucleotides not matched to a gene: 10. Per germline, CDR1 LGHNA and CDR2 YNFKEQ. The CDR3 is made up of 15 amino acids. The CDR3 DNA sequence: TGTGCCAGCAGCTCAGCCGGGACAGCGTTCTATGGCTACACCTTC. Amino acid sequence: CASSSAGTAFYGYTF.

As DNA, the CDR3 is TGTGCCAGCAGTATCACAGGAGCTGACACTGAAGCTTTCTTT. Encoded protein: CASSITGADTEAFF. The chain uses TRBV6-5 and TRBJ1-1; D perhaps matches TRBD1 (5 bases). This CDR3 spans 14 amino acids. Per the germline V gene, CDR1 is MNHEY and CDR2 is SVGAGI. The V end lost 5 bases, the J end lost 3 bases, and 13 bases lay between the germline ends.

The V gene is TRBV18, the J gene TRBJ2-1; D is possibly TRBD1 (6 bases). The CDR3 consists of 16 residues. CDR1 KGHSH and CDR2 LQKENI come from the germline V gene. Trimming pared 5 bases from V and 8 bases from J, leaving 22 bases between. This CDR3 is CASSNYRDRPLDEQFF. CDR3 bases: TGTGCCAGCTCAAACTACAGGGACCGTCCCTTAGATGAGCAGTTCTTC.

The chain employs TRBV5-4 and TRBJ1-2, with TRBD1 matching over 7 bases. Germline loops: CDR1 SGHNT, CDR2 YYREEE (reference sequence). The CDR3 extends over 12 amino acids. V lost 4 bases and J lost 7; bases outside the gene matches: 4. CDR3 in amino acids: CASSPDRAGYTF. DNA for the CDR3: TGTGCCAGCAGCCCCGACAGGGCTGGCTACACCTTC.

The chain links TRBV2 to TRBJ1-2, with 8 bases identical to TRBD1. Germline trimming cut 4 bases from V and 3 bases from J; bases unmatched to any gene: 10. The CDR3 covers 16 residues. Germline CDR1 SNHLY, CDR2 FYNNEI. In DNA, the CDR3 is TGTGCCAGCAGTGTTCGAGGCAGGGGGCGTTACTATGGCTACACCTTC. The encoded protein is CASSVRGRGRYYGYTF.

The J gene is TRBJ1-2, the V gene TRBV3-1 (or the pseudogene TRBV3-2); no clear D. Trimming took off 4 bases at V and 4 bases at J, with 19 bases between the two ends. This CDR3 region has 16 residues. Looked up from germline, CDR1 is LGHDT and CDR2 is YNNKEL (reference sequence). The CDR3 DNA is TGTGCCAGCAGCCGCACCGGGTCACAAAGTGGCTATGGCTACACCTTC. This translates into CASSRTGSQSGYGYTF.

A single count supports this clone. The gene calls are TRBV6-6 and TRBJ1-1; perhaps TRBD1 as D (5 bases). The CDR3 is 12 amino acids. Germline V CDR1 and CDR2: MNHNY, SVGAGI (reference sequence). Trimming stripped 2 bases from V and 10 bases from J, with 11 bases between. CDR3 in DNA: TGTGCCAGCAGTTACAAGCAGGGAGGAGCTTTCTTT. This encodes CASSYKQGGAFF.

The rearrangement links TRBV3-1 (or the pseudogene TRBV3-2) to TRBJ2-3, with 16 bases lining up with TRBD2. With 4 bases clipped from V and 3 bases from J, the junction kept 10 bases outside the gene matches. The germline gives CDR1 LGHDT, CDR2 YNNKEL (reference sequence). The CDR3 runs to 19 residues. The CDR3 is CASSPGLAGGRMETDTQYF. As DNA, the CDR3 is TGTGCCAGCAGCCCGGGACTAGCGGGGGGGCGAATGGAGACAGATACGCAGTATTTT.

The V gene is TRBV18, the J gene TRBJ1-5; possible D gene TRBD1, 5 bases. CDR1 and CDR2 (germline): KGHSH, LQKENI. Trimming cost V 2 bases and J 5 bases, with 10 bases left between them. This CDR3 comprises 14 residues. This chain's CDR3 is CASSPRGEDQPQHF. In DNA form, the CDR3 reads TGTGCCAGCTCACCAAGGGGCGAGGATCAGCCCCAGCATTTT.

The V gene is TRBV30, the J gene TRBJ2-7; 8 bases fit TRBD2. Germline assignment: CDR1 GTSNPN and CDR2 SVGIG (reference sequence). J lost 4 bases, V lost 2 bases, and 16 bases had no gene match. The length of the CDR3 is 17 residues. CDR3: CAWSTRPRGGGTYEQYF. For the CDR3, the DNA is TGTGCCTGGAGTACACGCCCCCGGGGGGGAGGGACATACGAGCAGTACTTC.

The genes are TRBV5-1 and TRBJ1-3, with a possible D match to TRBD1 (6 bases). Germline CDR1 SGHRS, CDR2 YFSETQ. There are 14 residues in the CDR3. Trimming shortened V by 0 bases and J by 6 bases, and 10 bases separated the two germline ends. CDR3 amino acids: CASSLGGPQNTIYF. CDR3 DNA sequence: TGCGCCAGCAGCTTGGGGGGGCCGCAAAACACCATATATTTT.

The chain links TRBV3-1 (or the pseudogene TRBV3-2) to TRBJ2-7; 16 bases fit TRBD2. From germline, CDR1 is LGHDT and CDR2 YNNKEL (reference sequence). The CDR3 sequence is 17 residues long. The V gene end was trimmed by 6 bases and the J gene end by 1 base; junction bases not matched to a gene: 6. CDR3: CASRGTSGREGSYEQYF. As DNA, the CDR3 is TGTGCCAGCAGGGGGACTAGCGGGAGGGAGGGGTCCTACGAGCAGTACTTC.

This clone was counted once. The chain carries TRBV5-1 and TRBJ1-4; 7 nucleotides agree with TRBD1. Germline V gene sequence: CDR1 SGHRS, CDR2 YFSETQ. CDR3 length equals 15 residues. With 0 bases clipped from V and 5 bases from J, the junction kept 4 bases outside the gene matches. The CDR3 region is CASSLVPGGNEKLFF. The CDR3 DNA sequence: TGCGCCAGCAGCTTGGTGCCAGGGGGGAATGAAAAACTGTTTTTT.

This clone was recorded many times. The V and J genes are TRBV6-5 and TRBJ2-5; D remains ambiguous. The germline CDR1 and CDR2 sequences are MNHEY and SVGAGI. The CDR3 covers 11 residues. V was clipped by 8 bases and J by 5 bases, with 9 bases between them. The CDR3 is CASSLQETQYF. The CDR3, as DNA: TGTGCCAGCTCCCTCCAGGAGACCCAGTACTTC.

The CDR3 spells CASSPDRVREETQYF. In nucleotides, the CDR3 is TGTGCCAGCAGCCCCGACAGGGTACGAGAAGAGACCCAGTACTTC. V and J are TRBV6-5 and TRBJ2-5; 7 bases map to TRBD1. The germline gives CDR1 MNHEY, CDR2 SVGAGI. CDR3 length: 15 residues. With 6 bases clipped from V and 3 bases from J, the junction kept 10 bases outside the gene matches.

The chain employs TRBV30 and TRBJ1-6, with 8 bases fitting TRBD1. The CDR3 is 18 residues long. CDR1 is GTSNPN, CDR2 SVGIG, per germline (reference sequence). V was pared by 3 bases and J by 8 bases, with 18 bases of the junction left unmatched. The CDR3 region is CAWRTRDRPQIGHSPLHF. For the CDR3, the DNA is TGTGCCTGGAGGACCCGGGACAGGCCCCAAATTGGGCATTCACCCCTCCACTTT.

A word on this clone: Other DNA sequences in the same sample also yield this CDR3. V is TRBV6-5 and J is TRBJ2-7, with 13 bases lining up with TRBD2. There are 14 residues in the CDR3. CDR1 and CDR2 (germline): MNHEY, SVGAGI. V was clipped by 6 bases and J by 3 bases; unmatched bases: 2. For the CDR3, the DNA is TGTGCCAGCAGCAGGACTAGCGGGGGCTACGAGCAGTACTTC. Its protein is CASSRTSGGYEQYF.